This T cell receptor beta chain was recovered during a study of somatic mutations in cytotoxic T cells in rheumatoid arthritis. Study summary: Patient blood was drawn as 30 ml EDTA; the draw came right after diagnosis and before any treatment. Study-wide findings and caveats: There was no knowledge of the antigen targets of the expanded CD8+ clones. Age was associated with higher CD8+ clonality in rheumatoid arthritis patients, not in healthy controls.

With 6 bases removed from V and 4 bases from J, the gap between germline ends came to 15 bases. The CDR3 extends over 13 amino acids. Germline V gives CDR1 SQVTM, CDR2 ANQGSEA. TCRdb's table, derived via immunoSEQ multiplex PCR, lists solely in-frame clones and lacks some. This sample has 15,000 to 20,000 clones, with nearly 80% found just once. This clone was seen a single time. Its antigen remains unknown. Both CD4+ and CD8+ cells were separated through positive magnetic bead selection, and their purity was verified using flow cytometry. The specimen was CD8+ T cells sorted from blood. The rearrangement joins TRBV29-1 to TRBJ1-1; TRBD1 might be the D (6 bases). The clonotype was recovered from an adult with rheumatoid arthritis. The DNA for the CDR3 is TGCAGCGTCTACAGGGAGTTGGGCACTGAAGCTTTCTTT. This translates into CSVYRELGTEAFF.